Following are 19 T cell receptor beta chains from one sample sequenced in a study of cytomegalovirus exposure and HLA in healthy donors. 60 Vbeta and 13 Jbeta primers were used in PCR. The table came from immunoSEQ multiplex PCR; TCRdb's copy has only in-frame clones and leaves some out. Found here are fewer than 150,000 clones, 80% of them singletons; the top ten hold roughly 1.2%. The specimen sequenced was PBMCs. These receptors were taken from a female donor in good health and CMV-seronegative.

The chain combines TRBV20-1 with TRBJ2-1, with D possibly being TRBD1 (6 bases). The V gene's germline CDR1 is DFQATT and CDR2 SNEGSKA (reference sequence). The V end lost 3 bases, the J end lost 10 bases, and 10 bases lay between the germline ends. The CDR3 covers 11 residues. CDR3 residues: CSARAGTEQFF. In DNA form, the CDR3 reads TGCAGTGCTAGGGCCGGGACAGAGCAGTTCTTC.

J is TRBJ2-7 and V is TRBV6-5; possible D gene TRBD1, 6 bases. The V gene's germline CDR1 is MNHEY and CDR2 SVGAGI. This CDR3 has 14 residues. Trimming left V 5 bases short and J 1 base short, with 12 bases between. CDR3 amino acids: CASSVTGSSYEQYV. Here the CDR3 DNA reads TGTGCCAGCAGTGTGACAGGTTCTTCCTACGAGCAGTACGTC.

The chain is built from TRBV28 and TRBJ1-5, with 8 bases identical to TRBD1. The CDR3 totals 14 residues. Germline CDR1 reads MDHEN; CDR2 reads SYDVKM. V lost 5 bases, J lost 2 bases, and 2 bases stayed unmatched. DNA for the CDR3: TGTGCCAGCAGTCGACAGGGGCGCAATCAGCCCCAGCATTTT. Translation: CASSRQGRNQPQHF.

The V call is TRBV19, the J call TRBJ2-7; a possible D gene is TRBD1 (7 bases). Germline lookup yields CDR1 LNHDA and CDR2 SQIVND (reference sequence). Trimming cost V 8 bases and J 9 bases, with 26 bases left between them. This CDR3 comprises 15 residues. CDR3 nucleotides: TGTGCCAGTTCCCCCCTGGGACAGCGGCCGCGGGGGCAGTACTTC. Translation: CASSPLGQRPRGQYF.

This chain uses TRBV28 with TRBJ2-7, with D tentatively TRBD1 (5 bases). The length of the CDR3 is 12 residues. V lost 8 bases to trimming and J lost 2 bases, with 10 bases between them. Germline loops: CDR1 MDHEN, CDR2 SYDVKM. The CDR3 coding sequence is TGTGCCAGCTGGGGCGAAACCTACGAGCAGTACTTC. Amino acids: CASWGETYEQYF. Supplemented by reference TRBV28 and TRBJ2-7, the full variable domain reads DVKVTQSSRYLVKRTGEKVFLECVQDMDHENMFWYRQDPGLGLRLIYFSYDVKMKEKGDIPEGYSVSREKKERFSLILESASTNQTSMYLCASWGETYEQYFGPGTRLTVT.

The table lists this clone with a count of one. The rearrangement joins TRBV5-6 to TRBJ1-2; D call uncertain. V was clipped by 0 bases and J by 4 bases, with 7 bases between them. Germline V CDR1 and CDR2: SGHDT, YYEEEE. This CDR3 contains 13 residues. The CDR3 sequence is CASSLDSAYGYTF. CDR3 nucleotides: TGTGCCAGCAGCTTGGACAGTGCCTATGGCTACACCTTC.

This clone has only a few counts. This chain connects TRBV4-2 to TRBJ1-1; maybe TRBD1 (5 bases). V lost 4 bases and J lost 8, with 23 bases in between. CDR3 length equals 16 residues. The V gene's germline CDR1 is LGHNA and CDR2 YNFKEQ. In DNA, the CDR3 is TGTGCCAGCAGCCTAACGGGGGAGGGAGGCTGGGGCGAAGCTTTCTTT. Encoded protein: CASSLTGEGGWGEAFF.

This chain uses TRBV5-6 with TRBJ2-5; D is perhaps TRBD2 (5 bases). This CDR3 has 15 amino acids. CDR1 is SGHDT and CDR2 is YYEEEE in the germline V gene. Trimming pared 1 base from V and 4 bases from J, leaving 14 bases between. The CDR3 DNA follows: TGTGCCAGCAGCTTGCGTAGGGAGCCTTCAGAGACCCAGTACTTC. This encodes CASSLRREPSETQYF.

The chain uses TRBV29-1 and TRBJ2-7; 13 nucleotides line up with TRBD2. The CDR3 consists of 15 residues. The germline CDR1 and CDR2 sequences are SQVTM and ANQGSEA. Trimming removed 3 bases from V and 0 bases from J; junction bases left unmatched: 2. CDR3 in DNA: TGCAGCGTTGAGACTAGCGGGAGGAGCTCCTACGAGCAGTACTTC. Translation: CSVETSGRSSYEQYF.

This chain uses TRBV29-1 with TRBJ1-4, with D tentatively TRBD1 (5 bases). Germline lookup yields CDR1 SQVTM and CDR2 ANQGSEA. Trimming removed 4 bases at V and 4 bases at J, with 10 bases between. The CDR3 has 13 residues. CDR3 DNA sequence: TGCAGCGTTGTGGGACTGTATAATGAAAAACTGTTTTTT. It codes for CSVVGLYNEKLFF.

The chain has TRBV9 and TRBJ2-1, with a weak D call TRBD1 (5 bases). In germline, CDR1 is SGDLS, CDR2 YYNGEE. Trimming cost V 3 bases and J 5 bases, with 9 bases left between them. The CDR3 has 13 residues. In DNA form, the CDR3 reads TGTGCCAGCAGCGGTCTGGACAACAATGAGCAGTTCTTC. Its translation: CASSGLDNNEQFF.

The chain employs TRBV28 and TRBJ1-2, with D perhaps TRBD1 (6 bases). This CDR3 spans 13 amino acids. V dropped 5 bases and J dropped 8 bases, with 15 bases sitting between them. CDR1 and CDR2 (germline): MDHEN, SYDVKM. The CDR3 DNA follows: TGTGCCAGCAGTCCCCCAGGGGCGAGGGGCTACACCTTC. Amino acids: CASSPPGARGYTF.

The rearrangement links TRBV14 to TRBJ1-2; no firm D call. In germline, CDR1 is SGHDN, CDR2 FVKESK. Trimming took 1 base from V and 4 from J, leaving 7 bases between them. This CDR3 comprises 13 residues. CDR3 amino acids: CASSQVEAYGYTF. DNA for the CDR3: TGTGCCAGCAGCCAAGTAGAGGCCTATGGCTACACCTTC.

V gene TRBV28 combines with J gene TRBJ2-5, with D maybe TRBD2 (6 bases). Trimming removed 7 bases at V and 2 bases at J, with 14 bases between. This CDR3 is built from 14 residues. Germline V gene lookup returns CDR1 MDHEN and CDR2 SYDVKM. The CDR3: CASIPGTPQETQYF. The DNA for the CDR3 is TGTGCCAGCATTCCCGGGACTCCGCAAGAGACCCAGTACTTC.

V gene TRBV30 combines with J gene TRBJ2-7; D is unresolved. The CDR3 has 14 residues. Trimming shortened V by 2 bases and J by 2 bases, and 13 bases separated the two germline ends. Germline V gene lookup returns CDR1 GTSNPN and CDR2 SVGIG (reference sequence). The DNA for the CDR3 is TGTGCCTGGAGTAAGGTAGCATTTACCTACGAGCAGTACTTC. Its protein is CAWSKVAFTYEQYF.

CDR3 residues: CSVEAGGYTF. The CDR3 nucleotides read TGCAGCGTTGAGGCGGGGGGCTACACCTTC. The genes are TRBV29-1 and TRBJ1-2; the D is unclear. CDR1 is SQVTM, CDR2 ANQGSEA, per germline. The CDR3 has 10 amino acids. The ends were cut back, 3 bases at V and 8 bases at J, with 7 bases in the middle.

The V gene is TRBV10-1, the J gene TRBJ2-7, with D possibly matching TRBD1 (5 bases). The germline V and J ends were trimmed by 4 bases and 6 bases, with 13 bases remaining between them. The CDR3 is 13 amino acids. The germline CDR1 and CDR2 sequences are WNHNN and SYGVQD (reference sequence). DNA of the CDR3: TGCGCCAGCAGTGGATACAGGAGTGGCGAGCAGTACTTC. Translation: CASSGYRSGEQYF.

The chain employs TRBV7-2 and TRBJ2-1, with a tentative D call TRBD2 (5 bases). The CDR3 consists of 17 residues. Germline V gives CDR1 SGHTA, CDR2 FQGNSA. Trimming took 0 bases from V and 5 from J, leaving 17 bases between them. The CDR3 spells CASSLARGNPADNEQFF. In nucleotides, the CDR3 is TGTGCCAGCAGCTTAGCTCGGGGTAACCCAGCAGACAATGAGCAGTTCTTC.

The chain is built from TRBV2 and TRBJ1-5, with unresolved D. The CDR3 spans 14 residues. V gave up 4 bases and J gave up 3 bases, with 10 bases separating them. Germline loops: CDR1 SNHLY, CDR2 FYNNEI. The CDR3 DNA follows: TGTGCCAGCAGTGTGGAGGGAATCAATCAGCCCCAGCATTTT. Residues: CASSVEGINQPQHF.